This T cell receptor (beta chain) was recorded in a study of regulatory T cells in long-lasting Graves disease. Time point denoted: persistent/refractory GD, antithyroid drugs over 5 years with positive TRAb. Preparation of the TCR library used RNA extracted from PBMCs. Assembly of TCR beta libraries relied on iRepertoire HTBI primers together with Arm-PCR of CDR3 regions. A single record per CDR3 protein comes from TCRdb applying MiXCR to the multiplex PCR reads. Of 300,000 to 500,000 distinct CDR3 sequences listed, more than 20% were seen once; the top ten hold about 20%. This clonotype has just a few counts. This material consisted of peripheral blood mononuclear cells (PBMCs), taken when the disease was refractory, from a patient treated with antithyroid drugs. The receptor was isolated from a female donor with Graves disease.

The CDR3 loop is CAISEGGTSSGNTIYF. CDR3 nucleotides: TGTGCCATCAGTGAGGGGGGTACAAGCTCTGGAAACACCATATATTTT. The J gene is TRBJ1-3, the V gene TRBV10-3; D might be TRBD1 (5 bases). V lost 2 bases and J 0 bases, leaving 11 bases between the germline ends. Germline-derived CDR1 and CDR2 are ENHRY and SYGVKD. There are 16 residues in the CDR3.